A single sample gave rise to the 27 T cell receptor beta chains below, sequenced in a study of beta chain features in type 1 diabetes (dated by TCRdb to 2017 to 2018). To prepare the library, the immunoSEQ multiplex PCR assay was applied. All of the isolated RNA was reverse transcribed with the High Capacity cDNA Reverse Transcription Kit, so expressed TCRB transcripts were sequenced. TCRdb carries this immuneACCESS record with in-frame sequences only. Its versions omit some clonotypes, under half of them owing to an unresolved V gene in the studies checked, with the rest unexplained. The table for this sample lists just over 25,000 clones; about 52% of them were counted only once. Less than 0.35% of the sample comes from the top ten. No cognate antigen is known for these TCRs. Broader findings and caveats from the paper: In all four CD4+ subsets, TCRB CDR3 length was moderately but significantly shorter in type 1 diabetes patients.

Sample: stem cell memory CD4+ T cells from blood. The cell subset or site label corresponds to: stem cell-like memory CD4+ T cells. These receptors were taken from a man younger than 45 with type 1 diabetes.

This rearrangement joins TRBV10-2 to TRBJ1-2, with D unclear. Trimming stripped 7 bases from V and 4 bases from J, with 19 bases between. CDR1 and CDR2 (germline): WSHSY, SAAADI. The CDR3 spans 15 residues. This CDR3 is CASIKTGGVGYGYTF. The CDR3 bases are TGCGCCAGCATCAAAACGGGTGGTGTAGGCTATGGCTACACCTTC.

This rearrangement joins TRBV12-5 to TRBJ1-1; no reliable D call. The CDR3 covers 17 residues. The ends were cut back, 0 bases at V and 3 bases at J, with 17 bases in the middle. Germline values: CDR1 LGHNT, CDR2 FRNRAP. This chain's CDR3 is CASGLVVVGRVYTEAFF. In DNA, the CDR3 is TGTGCTAGTGGTTTGGTGGTGGTGGGGAGGGTATACACTGAAGCTTTCTTT.

The chain combines TRBV9 with TRBJ1-2; the match to TRBD1 covers 9 bases. This CDR3 has 14 residues. CDR1 is SGDLS and CDR2 is YYNGEE in the germline V gene. V trimming: 6 bases; J trimming: 2 bases; junction bases outside the gene matches: 5. CDR3 DNA: TGTGCCAGCACTCTAGGGACAGGGAACTATGGCTACACCTTC. Its protein is CASTLGTGNYGYTF. The entire variable domain, with the rest obtained from reference TRBV9 and TRBJ1-2, is as follows: DSGVTQTPKHLITATGQRVTLRCSPRSGDLSVYWYQQSLDQGLQFLIQYYNGEERAKGNILERFSAQQFPDLHSELNLSSLELGDSALYFCASTLGTGNYGYTFGSGTRLTVV.

This chain links TRBV7-6 with TRBJ1-1; D remains ambiguous. There are 13 residues in the CDR3. Between the trimmed V and J ends, which lost 5 bases and 8 bases, there was a span of 15 bases. Germline V gene lookup returns CDR1 SGHVS and CDR2 FNYEAQ. The CDR3 spells CASSPGYGREAFF. As DNA, the CDR3 is TGTGCCAGCAGCCCCGGGTACGGAAGGGAAGCTTTCTTT.

The chain combines TRBV2 with TRBJ2-5; D perhaps matches TRBD1 (7 bases). CDR1 is SNHLY and CDR2 is FYNNEI in the germline V gene. Trimming pared 5 bases from V and 5 bases from J, leaving 18 bases between. The CDR3 spans 15 residues. DNA for the CDR3: TGTGCCAGCAGTAGATGGCAGGGGGAGGAGGAGACCCAGTACTTC. It specifies CASSRWQGEEETQYF.

This clone was observed a handful of times. The rearrangement joins TRBV6-5 to TRBJ2-3; D remains unclear. Deletions cut 4 bases from V and 2 bases from J, with 4 bases between. The CDR3 extends over 12 amino acids. The germline V gene encodes CDR1 MNHEY and CDR2 SVGAGI. The CDR3 loop reads CASSSYTDTQYF. The CDR3 nucleotides are TGTGCCAGCAGTTCCTACACAGATACGCAGTATTTT.

This chain links TRBV7-2 with TRBJ2-5; the D is unclear. Germline V gives CDR1 SGHTA, CDR2 FQGNSA. This CDR3 has 15 amino acids. Trimming left V 0 bases short and J 4 bases short, with 12 bases between. The CDR3 protein is CASSLAPGLGETQYF. DNA for the CDR3: TGTGCCAGCAGCTTAGCGCCCGGGTTAGGAGAGACCCAGTACTTC.

This clone was found a few times. This chain joins TRBV7-2 and TRBJ1-4, with a tentative D call TRBD1 (6 bases). Germline-derived CDR1 and CDR2 are SGHTA and FQGNSA. This CDR3 is built from 13 residues. Trimming took 2 bases from V and 12 from J, leaving 13 bases between them. The CDR3 reads CASSLLVQGELFF. CDR3 nucleotide sequence: TGTGCCAGCAGCTTATTAGTACAGGGTGAACTGTTTTTT.

This clone was observed a few times. This chain connects TRBV5-4 to TRBJ1-1; tentatively, D is TRBD1 (5 bases). CDR1 is SGHNT and CDR2 is YYREEE in the germline V gene (reference sequence). Trimming left V 1 base short and J 4 bases short, with 11 bases between. The CDR3 extends over 14 amino acids. The CDR3 region is CASSLIGQGTEAFF. Here the CDR3 DNA reads TGTGCCAGCAGCTTGATAGGGCAGGGCACTGAAGCTTTCTTT.

There are a few counts of this clone. V gene TRBV27 combines with J gene TRBJ2-3, with D possibly being TRBD2 (7 bases). Germline V gene data show CDR1 as MNHEY and CDR2 as SMNVEV (reference sequence). Trimming took off 1 base at V and 2 bases at J, with 13 bases between the two ends. This CDR3 is 16 amino acids long. CDR3 sequence reads: CASSLFGGLDTDTQYF. CDR3 DNA: TGTGCCAGCAGTTTATTCGGGGGGCTCGACACAGATACGCAGTATTTT.

This clone occurred a few times. The chain carries TRBV5-1 and TRBJ2-1, with 7 bases identical to TRBD2. Trimming cost V 1 base and J 3 bases; bases outside gene matches: 4. The germline CDR1 and CDR2 sequences are SGHRS and YFSETQ. The CDR3 spans 15 residues. The CDR3 DNA sequence: TGCGCCAGCAGCTTGCCCAGCGGGGACTACAATGAGCAGTTCTTC. Encoded protein: CASSLPSGDYNEQFF.

The chain couples TRBV7-2 to TRBJ2-1; no definite D call. V lost 5 bases and J lost 6, with 14 bases in between. CDR1 is SGHTA and CDR2 is FQGNSA in the germline V gene. The CDR3 runs 14 residues. The CDR3 sequence: CASSPNYLGNEQFF. CDR3 sequence (DNA): TGTGCCAGCAGCCCAAACTATCTGGGCAATGAGCAGTTCTTC.

This clone was found a few times. J is TRBJ1-4 and V is TRBV11-2; D is uncertain. The CDR3 has 15 residues. The V and J ends lost 6 bases and 2 bases respectively, with 13 bases between them. CDR1 and CDR2 from the germline V gene are SGHAT and FQNNGV. In DNA, the CDR3 is TGTGCCAGCAGGCTAGTAGGAGGTACTAATGAAAAACTGTTTTTT. Amino acids: CASRLVGGTNEKLFF.

This chain links TRBV9 with TRBJ2-7, with a possible D match to TRBD1 (5 bases). This CDR3 has 14 amino acids. From germline, CDR1 is SGDLS and CDR2 YYNGEE. Deletions cut 1 base from V and 2 bases from J, with 10 bases between. Written as DNA, the CDR3 is TGTGCCAGCAGCGTAAAGGGGTCCACCTACGAGCAGTACTTC. Encoded protein: CASSVKGSTYEQYF.

This clone was counted between two and nine times. This chain uses TRBV6-1 with TRBJ1-1; 7 nucleotides match TRBD1. This CDR3 contains 13 residues. CDR1 and CDR2 (germline): MNHNS, SASEGT. V lost 3 bases to trimming and J lost 4 bases; unmatched junction nucleotides: 2. For the CDR3, the DNA is TGTGCCAGCAGTGAGCAGGGGGTCACTGAAGCTTTCTTT. It encodes CASSEQGVTEAFF.

The chain combines TRBV5-6 with TRBJ1-2; D gene unclear. Trimming pared 0 bases from V and 0 bases from J, leaving 9 bases between. Germline CDR1 reads SGHDT; CDR2 reads YYEEEE. The CDR3 length is 15 residues. The CDR3 is CASSLEAGANYGYTF. The CDR3 nucleotides are TGTGCCAGCAGCTTGGAGGCGGGAGCTAACTATGGCTACACCTTC.

This clone was picked up a small number of times. This chain uses TRBV18 with TRBJ1-1, with no clear D. V was cut by 3 bases and J by 7 bases, with 12 bases left in between. The CDR3 spans 13 residues. Germline CDR1 and CDR2: KGHSH and LQKENI. CDR3 sequence (DNA): TGTGCCAGCTCACCTTTTCGGAGCAATGAAGCTTTCTTT. Protein sequence: CASSPFRSNEAFF.

This chain connects TRBV6-1 to TRBJ2-4; 11 positions match TRBD1. The CDR3 is 15 amino acids. Germline V gene sequence: CDR1 MNHNS, CDR2 SASEGT. The CDR3 spells CATTQGQGVKNIQYF. The CDR3 bases are TGTGCAACCACCCAGGGACAGGGGGTCAAAAACATTCAGTACTTC.

The V call is TRBV9, the J call TRBJ2-1; 7 positions agree with TRBD1. The CDR3 totals 14 residues. Germline CDR1 and CDR2: SGDLS and YYNGEE. V was clipped by 5 bases and J by 9 bases; unmatched bases: 11. CDR3 sequence reads: CASSLSSDRAEQFF. CDR3 bases: TGTGCCAGCAGTCTCAGCTCTGACAGGGCTGAGCAGTTCTTC.

This sequence joins TRBV9 and TRBJ1-1; the match to TRBD1 covers 7 bases. CDR1 is SGDLS and CDR2 is YYNGEE in the germline V gene. The CDR3 runs 15 residues. The ends lost 4 bases at V and 4 bases at J; junction bases unmatched: 10. The CDR3 is CASSMTTGMGTEAFF. The CDR3, as DNA: TGTGCCAGCAGCATGACGACAGGGATGGGCACTGAAGCTTTCTTT. The whole variable domain, remainder taken from reference TRBV9 and TRBJ1-1, is DSGVTQTPKHLITATGQRVTLRCSPRSGDLSVYWYQQSLDQGLQFLIQYYNGEERAKGNILERFSAQQFPDLHSELNLSSLELGDSALYFCASSMTTGMGTEAFFGQGTRLTVV.

This chain uses TRBV5-4 with TRBJ2-2; 9 nucleotides align to TRBD2. Germline V lookup: CDR1 SGHNT, CDR2 YYREEE (reference sequence). V lost 3 bases, J lost 0 bases, and 3 bases stayed unmatched. The CDR3 loop spans 16 amino acids. CDR3 sequence: CASSSRGGANTGELFF. Here the CDR3 DNA reads TGTGCCAGCAGCTCCCGCGGGGGGGCGAACACCGGGGAGCTGTTTTTT.

V is TRBV15 and J is TRBJ2-2, with 7 bases matching TRBD2. CDR3 length: 17 amino acids. Per germline, CDR1 LNHNV and CDR2 YYDKDF (reference sequence). V dropped 0 bases and J dropped 6; count of bases not matched to a gene: 10. Here the CDR3 reads CATSRDREDGWAGELFF. CDR3 nucleotides: TGTGCCACCAGCAGAGATCGGGAGGATGGGTGGGCCGGGGAGCTGTTTTTT.

This clone was detected a few times. V gene TRBV7-9 combines with J gene TRBJ1-5, with D possibly TRBD1 on 5 matching bases. The CDR3 spans 18 residues. Trimming removed 0 bases at V and 6 bases at J, with 21 bases between. The V gene's germline CDR1 is SEHNR and CDR2 FQNEAQ (reference sequence). CDR3 loop: CASSLAWEGGGKAQPQHF. CDR3 DNA: TGTGCCAGCAGCTTAGCTTGGGAGGGCGGGGGAAAGGCTCAGCCCCAGCATTTT.

The chain recombines TRBV6-4 with TRBJ1-2, with D unclear. V was clipped by 0 bases and J by 8 bases, with 13 bases between them. Germline V lookup: CDR1 MRHNA, CDR2 SNTAGT. The CDR3 has 14 amino acids. In DNA, the CDR3 is TGTGCCAGCAGTGACTCCTTCTCGGGGTCCGGCTACACCTTC. As protein: CASSDSFSGSGYTF.

This CDR3 is CASSNHPPTTRSYNEQFF. The DNA of the CDR3 is TGTGCCAGCAGCAATCATCCCCCCACGACTAGGTCCTACAATGAGCAGTTCTTC. V and J are TRBV21-1 and TRBJ2-1; the table assigns TRBD2, which was not confirmed against the DNA. TRBV21-1 is a documented pseudogene. CDR3 length: 18 residues.

To note about this clone: A read error may produce the germline difference seen at one junction end. Distinct nucleotide sequences in the sample also encode this CDR3. V usage is TRBV2 and J usage is TRBJ2-3; 11 nucleotides align to TRBD2. This CDR3 is 16 amino acids long. From germline, CDR1 is SNHLY and CDR2 FYNNEI. The CDR3 sequence is CASSVLAGGLADTQYF. CDR3 bases: TGCGCCAGCAGTGTGCTAGCGGGAGGACTCGCAGATACGCAGTATTTT.

V gene TRBV27 combines with J gene TRBJ2-7; the D gene is possibly TRBD2 (5 bases). V shed 0 bases and J shed 3 bases, with 21 bases lying between them. Per germline, CDR1 MNHEY and CDR2 SMNVEV (reference sequence). This CDR3 is built from 18 residues. The CDR3 DNA follows: TGTGCCAGCAGTTTATCCCAACTACACCAGCGGAGTTACTACGAGCAGTACTTC. This codes for CASSLSQLHQRSYYEQYF.